This record concerns one T cell receptor (beta chain) sequence. The antigen remains undetermined. These data come from a study of T cells in tumors after PD-1 blockade. Across the whole study: During anti-PD-1 treatment, some patients continued daily vismodegib 150 mg. On average, peripheral blood gave about 120,000 TCR templates and 37,000 or so unique clonotypes.

Study conclusions and caveats: About 40% of tumor TCR clonotypes were also found in blood.

The assay was immunoSEQ multiplex PCR, and TCRdb's table has in-frame clones only and misses some. The sample shows over 60,000 clones, around 72% of them seen only once. Tumor or blood genomic DNA was sequenced, with inputs of roughly 550 ng to 6,500 ng. The CDR3 consists of 14 residues. Trimming stripped 4 bases from V and 3 bases from J, with 10 bases between. In germline, CDR1 is SNHLY, CDR2 FYNNEI. The chain employs TRBV2 and TRBJ1-5; tentatively, D is TRBD1 (5 bases). This sample comprised PBMCs, obtained after anti-PD-1 treatment. The clonotype comes from a human donor with basal cell carcinoma. For the CDR3, the DNA is TGTGCCAGCAGTGGGATCAGGGACAATCAGCCCCAGCATTTT. Translated: CASSGIRDNQPQHF.